This TCR beta chain was retrieved from a study of blood T cell repertoires in COVID-19. Overall study context: The cDNA or gDNA used as material had been derived from T cells, B-cell-depleted T cells, or PBMCs.

The authors' processing: Estimation of nucleated cell counts was performed using reference gene primer amplification. This table comes from immunoSEQ multiplex PCR, and its TCRdb copy is limited to in-frame clones, with some not included. The DNA gave D and trimming, while V, J and clone size come from that table. The sample has about 270,000 clones, more than 70% seen once. V trimming: 3 bases; J trimming: 9 bases; junction bases outside the gene matches: 5. This CDR3 region has 14 residues. Germline-derived CDR1 and CDR2 are MNHEY and SMNVEV (reference sequence). The receptor comes from a man older than 75 with acute or convalescent COVID-19. The chain joins TRBV27 to TRBJ1-6, with TRBD1 identical over 7 bases. What was sequenced was peripheral blood. The CDR3 here is CASSLRGQGSPLHF. The CDR3 DNA sequence: TGTGCCAGCAGTTTGAGGGGGCAGGGTTCACCCCTCCACTTT.